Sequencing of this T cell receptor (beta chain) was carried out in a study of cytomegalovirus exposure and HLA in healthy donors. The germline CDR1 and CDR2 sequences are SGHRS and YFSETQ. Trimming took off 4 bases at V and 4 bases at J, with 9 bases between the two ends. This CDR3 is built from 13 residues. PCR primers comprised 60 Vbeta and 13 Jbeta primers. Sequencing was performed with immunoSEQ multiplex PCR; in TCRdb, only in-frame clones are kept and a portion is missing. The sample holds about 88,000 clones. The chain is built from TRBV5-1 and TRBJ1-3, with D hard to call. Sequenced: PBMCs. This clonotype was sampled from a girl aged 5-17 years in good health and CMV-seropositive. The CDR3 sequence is CASSNGDGNTIYF. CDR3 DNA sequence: TGCGCCAGCAGCAACGGAGACGGAAACACCATATATTTT.